This T cell receptor beta chain was profiled in a study of blood T cell repertoires in COVID-19. Study background: The United States, Italy and Spain provided the acute and convalescent COVID-19 samples. Sample material is recorded as cDNA or gDNA derived from T cells, B-cell-depleted T cells, or PBMCs.

This CDR3 region has 13 residues. Trimming took off 0 bases at V and 3 bases at J, with 5 bases between the two ends. Germline lookup yields CDR1 SGHRS and CDR2 YFSETQ. Per the original data handling: Amplified reference gene primers provided the basis for estimating nucleated cell counts. Generated by immunoSEQ multiplex PCR, the TCRdb table keeps only in-frame clones and is missing some. From that table come the V and J calls and clone size; the DNA was used to work out D and trimming. The table lists approximately 120,000 clones, more than 75% of them singletons. The TCR was taken from a human donor in a cohort sampled during active COVID-19. Sequencing input: peripheral blood. The chain carries TRBV5-1 and TRBJ2-3, with a weak D call TRBD2 (5 bases). CDR3 nucleotides: TGCGCCAGCAGCTTGGCGGGGACAGATACGCAGTATTTT. Encoded protein: CASSLAGTDTQYF.